This section outlines one TCR beta chain sequence together with its context. Its antigen target is currently unknown. No base-level quality is on record; no much larger clone is a single base apart. The library came from the immunoSEQ multiplex PCR assay. In TCRdb, the immuneACCESS table is reduced to in-frame sequences with V and J assigned. These tables do not hold every clone; where another copy was compared, an unresolved V gene accounts for under half, and the others remain unexplained. This sample comprises over 70,000 clones, about 93% of them detected only once. 3.5% to 4.5% of the sample is in the top ten clones. This sample was included in a study of T cell changes during pregnancy in multiple sclerosis (dated 2019 in TCRdb). Context from the whole study: Changes in the T cell repertoire over the course of pregnancy were examined in this study in women with multiple sclerosis.

From cysteine to phenylalanine, the CDR3 is 13 amino acids long. The entry retains the CDR3 DNA only, 39 bases that are in frame from base 1. V drops 2 bases and J drops 11 bases, leaving 13 bases in between. CDR1 and CDR2 were assigned from the germline V gene as SGHAT and FQNNGV. The sequence derives from a female donor with multiple sclerosis, enrolled in a pregnancy study. The specimen comprised peripheral blood, sampled in the first trimester of pregnancy. The rearrangement combines TRBV11-2 with TRBJ1-5, with TRBD1 as a weak D call on 6 bases. CDR3 region: CASSLIGGRAQHF. In nucleotides, the sequence is TGTGCCAGCAGCTTAATTGGGGGCCGGGCCCAGCATTTT.